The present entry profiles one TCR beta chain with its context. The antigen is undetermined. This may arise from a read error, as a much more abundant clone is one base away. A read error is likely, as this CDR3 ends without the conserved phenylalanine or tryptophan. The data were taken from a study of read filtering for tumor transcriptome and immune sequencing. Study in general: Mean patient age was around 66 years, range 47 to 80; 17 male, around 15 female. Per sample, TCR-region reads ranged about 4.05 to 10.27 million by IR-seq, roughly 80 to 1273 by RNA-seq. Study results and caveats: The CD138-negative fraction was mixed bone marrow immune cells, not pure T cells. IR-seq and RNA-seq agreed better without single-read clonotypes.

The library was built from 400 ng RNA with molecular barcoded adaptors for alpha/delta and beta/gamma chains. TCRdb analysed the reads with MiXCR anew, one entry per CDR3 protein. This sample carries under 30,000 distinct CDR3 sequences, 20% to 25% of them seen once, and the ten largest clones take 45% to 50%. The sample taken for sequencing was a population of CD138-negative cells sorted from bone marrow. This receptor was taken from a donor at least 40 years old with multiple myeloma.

Here the CDR3 reads CASSLAPGANYEQYL. CDR3 nucleotide sequence: TGCGCCAGCAGCTTGGCCCCAGGGGCTAACTACGAGCAGTACTTG. This chain links TRBV5-1 with TRBJ2-7, with D perhaps matching TRBD1 (6 bases). The V gene's germline CDR1 is SGHRS and CDR2 YFSETQ. Deletions cut 0 bases from V and 3 bases from J, with 13 bases between. The CDR3 contains 15 residues.